Presented here are 15 T cell receptor beta chains from one specimen sequenced in a study of blood T cell repertoires in COVID-19. Clones were sequenced by immunoSEQ multiplex PCR, and TCRdb holds only the in-frame ones, with some missing. This sample has 150,000 to 200,000 clones, with around 90% found just once. The specimen was peripheral blood. These TCRs come from a man aged 50 to 59 with acute or convalescent COVID-19.

The chain joins TRBV5-6 to TRBJ2-1; tentative D call: TRBD1 (6 bases). Trimming left V 4 bases short and J 10 bases short, with 18 bases between. There are 14 residues in the CDR3. Per germline, CDR1 SGHDT and CDR2 YYEEEE. CDR3 DNA sequence: TGTGCCAGCAGCGCTACCTCAGGGGTTCTAGAGCAGTTCTTC. Its translation is CASSATSGVLEQFF.

The chain carries TRBV19 and TRBJ2-3; no clear D. V lost 2 bases, J lost 6 bases, and 9 bases lay in between. The CDR3 runs to 13 residues. CDR1 LNHDA and CDR2 SQIVND come from the germline V gene (reference sequence). CDR3 nucleotide sequence: TGTGCCAGTAGTATAAGGTGGCGGGATACGCAGTATTTT. It is translated as CASSIRWRDTQYF. Looking up the rest from reference TRBV19 and TRBJ2-3 gives the full variable domain: DGGITQSPKYLFRKEGQNVTLSCEQNLNHDAMYWYRQDPGQGLRLIYYSQIVNDFQKGDIAEGYSVSREKKESFPLTVTSAQKNPTAFYLCASSIRWRDTQYFGPGTRLTVL.

The gene calls are TRBV4-1 and TRBJ1-1; maybe TRBD1 (5 bases). V was pared by 0 bases and J by 3 bases, with 14 bases between. CDR3 length equals 16 residues. The germline CDR1 and CDR2 sequences are MGHRA and YSYEKL. The CDR3: CASSQDLGQIYTEAFF. CDR3 in DNA: TGCGCCAGCAGCCAAGATCTGGGGCAGATCTACACTGAAGCTTTCTTT.

The chain has TRBV29-1 and TRBJ2-3; no clear D. Germline V CDR1 and CDR2: SQVTM, ANQGSEA. V lost 4 bases, J lost 0 bases, and 11 bases lay in between. This CDR3 comprises 14 residues. The CDR3 sequence: CSVAHGSSTDTQYF. CDR3 DNA: TGCAGCGTTGCGCACGGTTCTAGCACAGATACGCAGTATTTT.

The chain uses TRBV30 and TRBJ2-3; TRBD2 matches at 9 bases. V lost 2 bases and J lost 2; bases outside the gene matches: 8. The CDR3 is 16 amino acids. Germline V gene lookup returns CDR1 GTSNPN and CDR2 SVGIG (reference sequence). The CDR3 here is CAWSTPGTSLTDTQYF. For the CDR3, the DNA is TGTGCCTGGAGTACTCCCGGGACTAGCCTCACAGATACGCAGTATTTT.

The rearrangement uses TRBV6-6 and TRBJ2-1, with D perhaps TRBD1 (5 bases). This CDR3 has 14 residues. The ends were cut back, 4 bases at V and 0 bases at J, with 7 bases in the middle. Germline CDR1 reads MNHNY; CDR2 reads SVGAGI (reference sequence). The CDR3 DNA is TGTGCCAGCAGTTCCGACAGCTCCTACAATGAGCAGTTCTTC. It encodes CASSSDSSYNEQFF.

V gene TRBV5-1 combines with J gene TRBJ2-4, with D possibly TRBD2 on 6 matching bases. CDR3 length: 16 amino acids. V lost 5 bases to trimming and J lost 0 bases, with 15 bases between them. Germline V CDR1 and CDR2: SGHRS, YFSETQ. The CDR3 loop reads CASSGGRNLAKNIQYF. The CDR3 coding sequence is TGCGCCAGCAGTGGAGGGAGGAATCTAGCCAAAAACATTCAGTACTTC.

The V call is TRBV9, the J call TRBJ2-2; D gene ambiguous. V was shortened by 2 bases and J by 4 bases, with 12 bases between the two germline ends. The germline V gene has CDR1 SGDLS and CDR2 YYNGEE. CDR3 length: 15 amino acids. CDR3 residues: CASSVQSERTGELFF. The DNA of the CDR3 is TGTGCCAGCAGCGTTCAAAGCGAGCGCACCGGGGAGCTGTTTTTT.

This clone was observed a few times. Distinct nucleotide sequences in the sample also encode this CDR3. The V gene is TRBV20-1, the J gene TRBJ2-7; D is unresolved. The CDR3 totals 11 residues. V dropped 3 bases and J dropped 5 bases, with 8 bases sitting between them. Germline CDR1 reads DFQATT; CDR2 reads SNEGSKA (reference sequence). The CDR3 DNA sequence: TGCAGTGCTAGCAGTGGCCACGAGCAGTACTTC. As protein: CSASSGHEQYF.

The V call is TRBV7-2, the J call TRBJ1-6, with 8 bases matching TRBD1. CDR3 length: 19 amino acids. Trimming removed 1 base from V and 0 bases from J; junction bases left unmatched: 8. The germline CDR1 and CDR2 sequences are SGHTA and FQGNSA. The CDR3: CASSLEGRGLLSYNSPLHF. Here the CDR3 DNA reads TGTGCCAGCAGCTTAGAGGGCAGGGGGCTTCTCTCCTATAATTCACCCCTCCACTTT.

Only a few counts were recorded for this clone. The V and J genes are TRBV6-5 and TRBJ1-3; 7 bases match TRBD1. The CDR3 runs 14 residues. J lost 1 base, V lost 5 bases, and 2 bases had no gene match. Per germline, CDR1 MNHEY and CDR2 SVGAGI. The DNA for the CDR3 is TGTGCCAGCAGTCCGACAGGGTCTGGAAACACCATATATTTT. This translates into CASSPTGSGNTIYF.

This clone has just one count. This chain joins TRBV5-8 and TRBJ1-6; 7 bases fit TRBD1. Germline V gene data show CDR1 as SGHTS and CDR2 as YDEGEE. The CDR3 consists of 14 residues. The V gene end was trimmed by 3 bases and the J gene end by 6 bases; junction bases not matched to a gene: 3. CDR3 sequence (DNA): TGTGCCAGCAGCTCGGACAGGTCTAATTCACCCCTCCACTTT. This sequence encodes CASSSDRSNSPLHF.

This rearrangement joins TRBV10-2 to TRBJ2-3, with 8 nucleotides matching TRBD2. Per the germline V gene, CDR1 is WSHSY and CDR2 is SAAADI. The CDR3 loop spans 15 amino acids. Trimming removed 7 bases from V and 1 base from J; junction bases left unmatched: 7. The CDR3 DNA reads as TGCGCCAGCAAGATCCGGGGGGGCGGCACAGATACGCAGTATTTT. Translated: CASKIRGGGTDTQYF.

The chain joins TRBV28 to TRBJ2-1; 14 bases map to TRBD2. CDR1 and CDR2 from the germline V gene are MDHEN and SYDVKM. The ends lost 3 bases at V and 0 bases at J; junction bases unmatched: 1. The CDR3 is made up of 17 amino acids. CDR3 protein: CASSLGTSGSSYNEQFF. The CDR3 coding sequence is TGTGCCAGCAGTTTGGGGACTAGCGGGAGCTCCTACAATGAGCAGTTCTTC.

This clone was counted a few times. This rearrangement joins TRBV18 to TRBJ1-1, with 12 bases identical to TRBD1. The V gene's germline CDR1 is KGHSH and CDR2 LQKENI. This CDR3 has 14 residues. The junction had 3 bases not matched to a gene; V was cut back by 4 bases and J by 6 bases. The CDR3 DNA follows: TGTGCCAGCTCACTGGGACAGGGGGCCGCTGAAGCTTTCTTT. Translating gives CASSLGQGAAEAFF.